This T cell receptor (beta chain) came from a study of CXCR3-negative and CXCR3-positive naive CD8 T cells (dated by TCRdb to the late 2010s). About the study as a whole: In total, some 130 million TRB reads were obtained, corresponding to roughly 1.5 +/- 0.3 million reads per library. For the TRBV-TRBJ cluster analysis, the naive subsets came from about five donors, while the memory cells came from 3 donors. The diversity and physicochemical repertoire analyses included some 11 donors pooled from two independent experiments. Overall results and qualifications from the work: TRB CDR3s from CXCR3-positive naive cells showed higher hydrophobicity (lower Kidera factor 4), lower energy, and higher strength and volume indices than CXCR3-negative naive cells. Comparably high repertoire diversity was found in both naive subsets, whereas much lower repertoire diversity was found in memory CD8+ T cells. Because CXCR3 expression was partially decreased after cryopreservation, freshly isolated PBMCs were used for most assays. Because surface CD5, which is linked to self-reactivity in mice, was comparable between the naive subsets, TCR interaction strength was also inferred from TRB CDR3 physicochemical properties. TRBV-TRBJ usage was similar between naive CXCR3-negative and CXCR3-positive cells from the same donor, while memory cells showed distinct patterns.

Comment on this clonotype: The specificity of this receptor is unknown.

The germline V gene specifies SGHVS as CDR1 and FNYEAQ as CDR2. The CDR3 numbers 13 residues from cysteine through phenylalanine. No DNA was logged. Each CD8+ T cell subset was flow-sorted in triplicate, and a few hundred thousand cells per subset were placed directly into RLT lysis buffer. To keep memory contaminants out, a stringent definition of naive CD8+ T cells was applied: CD45RO-CCR7+CD27+CD95-. Using standard density gradient centrifugation, peripheral blood mononuclear cells were isolated from buffy coats. A FACSAria III was used to flow-sort naive CD8+ T cells into CXCR3-negative and CXCR3-positive populations. An RNeasy Mini Kit was used to extract total RNA from the sorted cells. For sequencing, a NextSeq 550 was employed. The Human TCR Profiling Kit (MiLaboratory) was used to make UMI-labeled 5' RACE TRB cDNA libraries. cDNA synthesis used the entire amount of extracted RNA, and PCR amplification then used the entire amount of cDNA produced. Libraries were prepared in parallel with an identical number of PCR cycles. The paper's data handling went like this. With a requirement of at least two reads per UMI, MIGEC and MiXCR extracted about 50,000 +/- 10,000 unique UMI-labeled TRB cDNA molecules per library. On average, approximately 40,000 +/- 10,000 functional in-frame TRB CDR3 nucleotide clonotypes lacking stop codons were found per library. After downsampling to 5000 UMI-labeled TRB molecules per sample, diversity metrics, including normalized Shannon-Wiener and Chao1, were computed in VDJtools. For the central five CDR3 residues, VDJtools calculated physicochemical properties weighted by clonotype size, namely interaction energy, strength, volume and Kidera factor 4. Following reprocessing of the reads by TCRdb, the data hold one row per CDR3 protein sequence and no DNA is available. In this record, the V and J calls reflect TCRdb's handling and not the investigators' own analysis. This sample's clone table shows about 62,000 distinct CDR3 sequences. The top ten hold more than 4% of the sample.

This TCR came from a human donor in good health. Some clones in this sample may be carry-over from other donors' samples. Sequencing input: naive CXCR3- CD8+ T cells from blood. Taken with the paper, the label for cell subset or site translates to: CD45RO-CCR7+CD27+CD95- naive CD8+ T cells lacking CXCR3 (TNR3-). Here the chain combines TRBV7-6 and TRBJ1-1. The CDR3 protein is CASSLFSNTEAFF.